This entry concerns a single T cell receptor beta chain. The CDR3 has 14 residues. Germline lookup yields CDR1 WNHNN and CDR2 SYGVQD (reference sequence). V shed 0 bases and J shed 5 bases, with 11 bases lying between them. These data are taken from a study of blood T cell repertoires in COVID-19. As for the study in general: Acute and convalescent COVID-19 specimens originated in the United States, Italy and Spain. PBMCs, B-cell-depleted T cells, or T cells were the source of the cDNA or gDNA that made up the material.

Before being deemed recovered, Cohort 3 donors had two negative PCRs, clearance, or symptom resolution. Data came from immunoSEQ multiplex PCR; TCRdb stores just in-frame clones and leaves some out. The sample contains 150,000 to 200,000 clones, 75% to 90% of which appear only once. The chain uses TRBV10-1 and TRBJ2-7, with D tentatively TRBD2 (6 bases). What was sequenced was PBMCs or T cells enriched from blood (not recorded which). The sequence was obtained from a woman aged 60-70 years who had recovered from COVID-19. CDR3: CASSESGLRNEQYF. Written as DNA, the CDR3 is TGCGCCAGCAGTGAGTCGGGACTCAGGAACGAGCAGTACTTC.